The entry that follows covers one T cell receptor beta chain sequence. Its target is not known. The data were taken from a study of OX40 agonist ivuxolimab in advanced cancers. Study details: Patients receiving dose escalation had hepatocellular carcinoma, melanoma, renal cell or head and neck cancer. Study results and caveats: By week 6 at 0.1 to 3.0 mg/kg, blood CD4+ and CD8+ T cells had expanded clonally.

Patients were ruled out by autoimmune disease history or systemic immunosuppression. Generated by immunoSEQ multiplex PCR, the TCRdb table keeps only in-frame clones and is missing some. Here the sample spans about 68,000 clones, roughly 85% being singletons. The source material was CD4+ or CD8+ T cells sorted from blood, sampled in a trial of the OX40 agonist ivuxolimab. The receptor's source is an adult with an advanced solid tumor such as melanoma, head and neck, liver or kidney cancer.

The CDR3 protein is CASSPLGGNTGELFF. CDR3 DNA sequence: TGTGCCAGCAGCCCCCTGGGGGGGAACACCGGGGAGCTGTTTTTT. The rearrangement links TRBV7-3 to TRBJ2-2; TRBD2 might be the D (6 bases). CDR3 length: 15 residues. Trimming pared 5 bases from V and 1 base from J, leaving 11 bases between. The germline CDR1 and CDR2 sequences are SGHTA and FQGTGA. The full variable domain, its missing parts supplied by reference TRBV7-3 and TRBJ2-2, is GAGVSQTPSNKVTEKGKYVELRCDPISGHTALYWYRQSLGQGPEFLIYFQGTGAADDSGLPNDRFFAVRPEGSVSTLKIQRTERGDSAVYLCASSPLGGNTGELFFGEGSRLTVL.